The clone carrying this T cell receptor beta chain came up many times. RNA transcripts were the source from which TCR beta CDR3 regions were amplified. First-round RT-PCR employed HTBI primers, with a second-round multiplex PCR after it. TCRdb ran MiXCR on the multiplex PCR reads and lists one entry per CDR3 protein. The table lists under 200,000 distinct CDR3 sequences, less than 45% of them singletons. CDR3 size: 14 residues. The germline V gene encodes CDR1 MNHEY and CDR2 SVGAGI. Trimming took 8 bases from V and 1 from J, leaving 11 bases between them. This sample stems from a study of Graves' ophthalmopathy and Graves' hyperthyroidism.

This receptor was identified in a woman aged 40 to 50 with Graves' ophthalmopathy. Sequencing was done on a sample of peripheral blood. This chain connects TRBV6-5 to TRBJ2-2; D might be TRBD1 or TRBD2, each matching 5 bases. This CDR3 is CASLRDGNTGELFF. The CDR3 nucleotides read TGTGCCAGCCTCCGGGACGGGAACACCGGGGAGCTGTTTTTT.